This T cell receptor (beta chain) was sequenced for a study of shared clonotypes between healthy human individuals (dated by TCRdb to about 2020). Turning to the overall study: The cohort comprised a couple of women and three men aged 18 to 49 years. Libraries were prepared and TCR repertoires were sequenced by different laboratories using diverse techniques, in order to increase sequencing depth and limit assay-specific biases. Per donor, three plates each were used for CD4 naive and CD4 memory, two for CD8 naive, and one for CD8 memory. Leukapheresis yielded between about 0.94 and 10 billion PBMCs per donor. The study deeply sequenced blood TCR repertoires of several healthy adults to estimate repertoire size and the extent of clonotype sharing between individuals. Broad study findings and their caveats: Pairwise subsampling led to the expectation that sequencing depth would affect the degree of clonotype sharing among donors. Rarefaction of sorted-subset datasets indicated incomplete sequencing despite the large sequencing depth. The small number of donors limited the genetic and exposure-history diversity represented. Naive subsets generally had larger estimated clonotype richness than memory subsets. Higher generation probabilities were observed for clonotypes shared by all four sorted-subset donors than for non-shared clonotypes. Across four donors, approximately 4.6% of naive CD4, roughly 3.4% of naive CD8, 2.3% of memory CD4, and 0.4% to 0.45% of memory CD8 clonotypes were shared. Only blood was sampled, and tissue TCR repertoires likely differ from those in blood.

TCR CDR3 regions were amplified from genomic DNA by multiplex PCR using the deep immunoSEQ assay. Genomic DNA extracted from each cell subset was distributed evenly over all wells of several immunoSEQ 96-well plates, and each plate served as one replicate. Each replicate PCR for sorted subsets received 150 to 250 ng genomic DNA, equal to roughly 30,000 T cell genomes. Purified libraries were quantified with a Qubit 3.0 fluorometer, sized on a Bioanalyzer 2100, and re-quantified with the KAPA Library Quantification kit. A separate single-read 150-cycle Illumina NextSeq 550 flow cell was used to sequence each immunoSEQ 96-well plate. In the paper's pipeline: Because the immunoSEQ output held only junctional sequences and lacked quality scores, the filtering could not match the filtering applied to full-length reads. Sequences were annotated with PyIR, a Python wrapper for IgBLAST v1.9, using IMGT germline references to assign V/J genes and CDR3. Reads were removed for weak V/J assignments (E-value above 1e-6), missing CDR3, stop codons, out-of-frame junctions, or ambiguous translated residues. V3J clonotypes were defined by identical inferred V gene, J gene, and CDR3 amino acid sequence. The percentage overlap between two repertoires was calculated by dividing the number of shared unique clonotypes by the size of the smaller repertoire. Repertoire richness was assessed with RTK rarefaction, the Chao1 estimator, and Recon v2.1 estimates of unobserved clonotypes. Generation probabilities for all TCRbeta clonotypes obtained by the gDNA method from four donors were computed using OLGA. This is the immuneACCESS table as TCRdb keeps it, with only in-frame sequences that have V and J called. A part of the clones is gone; compared with another copy, unresolved V genes explain less than half, and the rest is unexplained. From that table come the V and J calls and clone size; the DNA was used to work out D and trimming. The sample contains roughly 1.4 million clones, 97% to 99% of them found a single time. The ten most abundant clones make up approximately 0.38% of the sample.

Points on this clone: Its target antigen remains unknown. Within one base of it there is no much larger clone, and no base qualities were kept.

According to the germline V gene, CDR1 reads KGHSH and CDR2 reads LQKENI. The CDR3 holds 17 amino acids from the cysteine to the phenylalanine. Only the CDR3 DNA stays, 51 bases, in frame from base 1. The junction shows trimming of 1 base on V and 6 bases on J, plus 19 bases between the germline ends. The donors were healthy, HIV-negative adults who had no recently reported acute infections or vaccinations. Only Caucasian adults living in Nashville, Tennessee, USA were represented among the donors. CD4+ T cells were enriched by magnetic negative selection, after which naive cells were positively selected on CD45RA and the negative fraction was taken as the memory subset. Blood was collected by leukapheresis, and PBMCs were isolated by Ficoll-Histopaque density gradient centrifugation and then cryopreserved in liquid nitrogen vapor phase. Analytical flow cytometry was used to check the purity and quantity of every magnetically sorted T cell population. From each sorted fraction, genomic DNA was isolated and quantified by UV absorbance on a Nanodrop 2000c.

The rearrangement combines TRBV18 with TRBJ2-1, with TRBD2 perhaps the D gene, on 6 matching bases. The clonotype comes from a man aged 30 to 39 in good health. Sequencing input: naive CD4+ T cells sorted from blood. The label giving this sample's cell subset or site can be read as: CD45RA+ positively selected. The sequenced DNA is TGTGCCAGCTCACCACGGGGGGACCTCCGAGTCGGCAATGAGCAGTTCTTC. This sequence encodes CASSPRGDLRVGNEQFF.